This TCR beta chain was sequenced during a study of blood T cell repertoires in COVID-19. For the study at large: Sites in the United States, Italy and Spain provided acute and convalescent COVID-19 samples.

V gave up 3 bases and J gave up 6 bases; unmatched junction bases: 7. The CDR3 runs 16 residues. Germline CDR1 reads KGHDR; CDR2 reads SFDVKD. Per the authors' pipeline: From reference gene primer amplification, estimates of nucleated cell counts were derived. Assay used: immunoSEQ multiplex PCR; TCRdb lists only in-frame clones, some missing. The V and J calls and clone size are taken from that table; D and trimming were inferred from the DNA. The table includes 150,000 to 180,000 clones, approximately 80% detected once. Sequencing was done on a sample of peripheral blood. The J gene is TRBJ2-1, the V gene TRBV24-1; TRBD2 aligns across 10 bases. The TCR sequence derives from a man aged 55-75 years with acute or convalescent COVID-19. The DNA of the CDR3 is TGTGCCACCAGTGATCCTAGCGGGGGACTCTCCAATGAGCAGTTCTTC. Protein product: CATSDPSGGLSNEQFF.